This T cell receptor beta chain came from a study of T cell clonality in common variable immunodeficiency. Germline V gives CDR1 WSHSY, CDR2 SAAADI. V dropped 2 bases and J dropped 7; count of bases not matched to a gene: 3. The CDR3 covers 14 residues. Study-level results: Links between repertoire features and CVID complications were heterogeneity-limited. CVID subjects showed higher TCRbeta clonality than healthy controls.

This clone was observed a few times. Its antigen is unidentified. The read terminates 3 residues before the CDR3 end, so the remaining end is supplied by the germline J gene. Profiling relied on immunoSEQ multiplex PCR, and the TCRdb table lists in-frame clones only, not all of them. This sample has tens of thousands of clones, each found more than once. The material sequenced was peripheral blood mononuclear cells. This clonotype was sampled from a person aged 18-70 years in good health. V and J are TRBV10-2 and TRBJ2-1, with TRBD2 matching over 9 bases. CDR3 amino acids: CASSELAGYNEQFF. The CDR3 DNA, read in part, is TGCGCCAGCAGTGAGCTAGCGGGATATAATGAG.